The rows below give T cell receptor beta chains drawn from one sample of a study of Graves' ophthalmopathy and Graves' hyperthyroidism. TCRdb analysed the multiplex PCR reads with MiXCR anew, one entry per CDR3 protein. The repertoire holds 1 million to 1.3 million distinct CDR3 sequences, with roughly 35% as singletons. The sequenced material came from peripheral blood or thyroid tissue (not recorded which). These TCRs come from an adult man with Graves' hyperthyroidism. CDR3s include the opening cysteine and the closing phenylalanine or tryptophan. Fields, in order: clone size, J gene, D gene, V gene, CDR3 protein, CDR3 DNA. A D gene is named only where the DNA matches it firmly. A row's size may be missing; if present it is once, few, many or a size class.

size: -
J: TRBJ2-7
D: TRBD1
V: TRBV7-2
CDR3: CASSFEWTGTYEQYF
DNA: TGTGCCAGCAGCTTCGAATGGACAGGAACCTACGAGCAGTACTTC

size: few
J: TRBJ2-7
D: -
V: TRBV10-2
CDR3: CASSQPGQSRSEQYF
DNA: TGCGCCAGCAGCCAACCGGGACAAAGTCGTAGCGAGCAGTACTTC

size: -
J: TRBJ1-1
D: -
V: TRBV10-3
CDR3: CAIRRGGENTEAFF
DNA: TGTGCCATCAGGCGGGGGGGGGAGAACACTGAAGCTTTCTTT

size: many
J: TRBJ2-6
D: TRBD1
V: TRBV5-8
CDR3: CASSEGTAGANVLTF
DNA: TGTGCCAGCAGCGAAGGGACAGCTGGGGCCAACGTCCTGACTTTC

size: few
J: TRBJ1-2
D: -
V: TRBV9
CDR3: CASSLLDSWSSYGYTF
DNA: TGTGCCAGCAGCCTACTAGACAGCTGGAGTTCATATGGCTACACCTTC

size: -
J: TRBJ1-6
D: -
V: TRBV6-5
CDR3: CASSNIWPRESPLHF
DNA: TGTGCCAGCAGTAATATTTGGCCCAGGGAATCACCCCTCCACTTT

size: many
J: TRBJ2-5
D: -
V: TRBV10-3
CDR3: CAISSLYQETQYF
DNA: TGTGCCATCAGTAGCCTGTACCAAGAGACCCAGTACTTC

size: many
J: TRBJ2-5
D: TRBD1
V: TRBV7-9
CDR3: CASSSYRGEETQYF
DNA: TGCGCCAGCAGCTCCTACAGGGGCGAAGAGACCCAGTACTTC

size: -
J: TRBJ2-2
D: -
V: TRBV30
CDR3: CAWSDMDFPPRLFF
DNA: TGTGCCTGGAGTGACATGGACTTCCCACCCAGGCTGTTTTTT

size: many
J: TRBJ2-7
D: TRBD1
V: TRBV12-3/TRBV12-4
CDR3: CASGTGVYEQYF
DNA: TGTGCCAGCGGAACAGGGGTTTACGAGCAGTACTTC

size: -
J: TRBJ1-1
D: -
V: TRBV6-5
CDR3: CASSYSIGWVATEAFF
DNA: TGTGCCAGCAGTTACTCGATCGGGTGGGTTGCCACTGAAGCTTTCTTT

size: many
J: TRBJ2-7
D: -
V: TRBV11-2
CDR3: CASSLSGASGSYEQYF
DNA: TGTGCCAGCAGCTTATCCGGGGCGTCGGGTTCCTACGAGCAGTACTTC

size: -
J: TRBJ2-2
D: -
V: TRBV7-2
CDR3: CASRSGRGRTGELFF
DNA: TGTGCCAGCAGATCCGGCAGGGGTCGCACCGGGGAGCTGTTTTTT

size: many
J: TRBJ2-5
D: TRBD1
V: TRBV29-1
CDR3: CSVSGTGEETQYF
DNA: TGCAGCGTATCCGGGACAGGGGAAGAGACCCAGTACTTC

size: -
J: TRBJ2-7
D: -
V: TRBV2
CDR3: CASRSSNYEQYF
DNA: TGTGCCAGCAGAAGCAGTAACTACGAGCAGTACTTC

size: few
J: TRBJ2-5
D: -
V: TRBV28
CDR3: CASSLRWIVQETQYF
DNA: TGTGCCAGCAGTTTAAGATGGATCGTGCAAGAGACCCAGTACTTC

size: many
J: TRBJ2-2
D: TRBD2
V: TRBV7-6
CDR3: CASSGTSGGTGELFF
DNA: TGTGCCAGCAGCGGTACTAGCGGTGGGACCGGGGAGCTGTTTTTT

size: few
J: TRBJ2-7
D: TRBD1
V: TRBV28
CDR3: CASTYRDRGLGEQYF
DNA: TGTGCCAGCACCTACCGGGACAGGGGGCTTGGCGAGCAGTACTTC

size: -
J: TRBJ2-6
D: -
V: TRBV2
CDR3: CASSEAGDRANVLTF
DNA: TGTGCCAGCAGTGAAGCGGGGGACAGGGCCAACGTCCTGACTTTC

size: -
J: TRBJ2-5
D: -
V: TRBV7-9
CDR3: CASSKPGQESQYF
DNA: TGTGCCAGCAGCAAGCCGGGACAAGAGAGCCAGTACTTC

size: many
J: TRBJ2-5
D: TRBD1
V: TRBV2
CDR3: CASKQQGAYQETQYF
DNA: TGTGCCAGCAAACAACAGGGGGCGTACCAAGAGACCCAGTACTTC

size: many
J: TRBJ2-7
D: -
V: TRBV12-5
CDR3: CASGLDVGEQYF
DNA: TGTGCTAGTGGTTTGGACGTAGGCGAGCAGTACTTC

size: -
J: TRBJ2-3
D: -
V: TRBV7-8
CDR3: CASSPAVQRVLGDTQYF
DNA: TGTGCCAGCAGCCCGGCCGTCCAGCGGGTCCTCGGAGATACGCAGTATTTT

size: -
J: TRBJ1-1
D: TRBD1
V: TRBV2
CDR3: CASSEGGQSNTEAFF
DNA: TGTGCCAGCAGTGAAGGGGGACAGTCGAACACTGAAGCTTTCTTT

size: few
J: TRBJ2-5
D: TRBD2
V: TRBV7-2
CDR3: CASSFSGRTETQYF
DNA: TGTGCCAGCAGCTTCAGCGGGAGAACGGAGACCCAGTACTTC

size: many
J: TRBJ1-5
D: -
V: TRBV19
CDR3: CASSSTPDSNQPQHF
DNA: TGTGCCAGTAGTAGTACCCCCGATAGCAATCAGCCCCAGCATTTT

size: few
J: TRBJ2-2
D: -
V: TRBV2
CDR3: CASSVGEELFF
DNA: TGTGCCAGCAGTGTGGGGGAGGAGCTGTTTTTT

size: many
J: TRBJ2-7
D: TRBD1
V: TRBV9
CDR3: CASSASGTGQGEQYF
DNA: TGTGCCAGCAGCGCCTCCGGGACAGGGCAAGGGGAGCAGTACTTC

size: few
J: TRBJ1-5
D: -
V: TRBV7-2
CDR3: CASSFQASDQPQHF
DNA: TGTGCCAGCAGCTTCCAGGCTTCGGATCAGCCCCAGCATTTT

size: -
J: TRBJ1-2
D: -
V: TRBV5-5
CDR3: CASNLADPRGYGYTF
DNA: TGTGCCAGCAACTTGGCGGACCCGAGGGGCTATGGCTACACCTTC

size: many
J: TRBJ2-7
D: TRBD2
V: TRBV6-6
CDR3: CASSYSSGGEQYF
DNA: TGTGCCAGCAGTTACTCATCGGGGGGCGAGCAGTACTTC

size: many
J: TRBJ2-6
D: -
V: TRBV19
CDR3: CASSRDRTVSGANVLTF
DNA: TGTGCCAGTAGTAGGGATCGGACGGTCTCTGGGGCCAACGTCCTGACTTTC

size: -
J: TRBJ2-3
D: -
V: TRBV14
CDR3: CASSQEESRVGVDTQYF
DNA: TGTGCCAGCAGCCAAGAGGAATCCCGGGTCGGGGTGGATACGCAGTATTTT

size: -
J: TRBJ2-5
D: TRBD1
V: TRBV7-8
CDR3: CASSFEGTVQETQYF
DNA: TGTGCCAGCAGCTTCGAAGGGACAGTGCAAGAGACCCAGTACTTC

size: -
J: TRBJ1-1
D: -
V: TRBV29-1
CDR3: CSVGAEDAFF
DNA: TGCAGCGTTGGGGCGGAGGATGCTTTCTTT

size: many
J: TRBJ2-5
D: -
V: TRBV7-2
CDR3: CASGRSQDETQYF
DNA: TGTGCCAGCGGAAGGAGTCAAGACGAGACCCAGTACTTC